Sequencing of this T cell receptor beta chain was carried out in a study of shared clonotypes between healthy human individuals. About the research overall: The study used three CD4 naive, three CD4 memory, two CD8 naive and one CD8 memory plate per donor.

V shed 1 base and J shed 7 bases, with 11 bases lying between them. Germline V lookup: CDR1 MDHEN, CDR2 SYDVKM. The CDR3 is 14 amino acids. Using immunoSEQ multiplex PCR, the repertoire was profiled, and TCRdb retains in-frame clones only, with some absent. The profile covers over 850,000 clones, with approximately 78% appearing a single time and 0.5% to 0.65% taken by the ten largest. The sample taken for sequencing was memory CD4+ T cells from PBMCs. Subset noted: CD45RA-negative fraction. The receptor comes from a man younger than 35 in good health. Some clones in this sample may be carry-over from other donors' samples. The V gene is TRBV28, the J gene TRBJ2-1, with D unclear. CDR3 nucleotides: TGTGCCAGCAGTTTATCGCCGACTCTTAATGAGCAGTTCTTC. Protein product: CASSLSPTLNEQFF.